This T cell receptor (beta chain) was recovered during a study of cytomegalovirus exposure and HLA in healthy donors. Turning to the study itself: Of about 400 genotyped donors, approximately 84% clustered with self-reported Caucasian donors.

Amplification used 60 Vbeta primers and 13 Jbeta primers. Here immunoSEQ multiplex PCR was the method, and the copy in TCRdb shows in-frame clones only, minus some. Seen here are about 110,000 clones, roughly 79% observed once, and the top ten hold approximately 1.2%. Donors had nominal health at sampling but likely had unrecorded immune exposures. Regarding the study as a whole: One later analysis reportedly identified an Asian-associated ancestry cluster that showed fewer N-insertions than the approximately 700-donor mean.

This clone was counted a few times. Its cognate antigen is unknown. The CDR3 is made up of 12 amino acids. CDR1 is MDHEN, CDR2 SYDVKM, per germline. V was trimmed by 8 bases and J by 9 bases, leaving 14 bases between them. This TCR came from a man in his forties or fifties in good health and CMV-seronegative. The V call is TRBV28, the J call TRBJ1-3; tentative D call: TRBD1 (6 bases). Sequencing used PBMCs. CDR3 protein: CASGTTGTTIYF. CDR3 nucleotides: TGTGCCAGCGGTACCACAGGGACCACCATATATTTT.